A single sample gave rise to the 9 T cell receptor beta chains below, sequenced in a study of cytomegalovirus exposure and HLA in healthy donors. Sequencing was performed with immunoSEQ multiplex PCR; in TCRdb, only in-frame clones are kept and a portion is missing. The table has about 38,000 clones, 90% to 95% seen once; the top ten hold around 3.2%. Sequenced: PBMCs. These receptors were taken from a man between 18 and 35 years old in good health and CMV-seronegative.

V and J are TRBV13 and TRBJ1-2, with no clear D. Germline CDR1 and CDR2: PRHDT and FYEKMQ (reference sequence). CDR3 size: 14 residues. V dropped 4 bases and J dropped 4 bases, with 13 bases sitting between them. As DNA, the CDR3 is TGTGCCAGCAGCTCGCGGACTGAATCCTATGGCTACACCTTC. Its translation: CASSSRTESYGYTF.

This chain uses TRBV28 with TRBJ2-1; D ambiguous. The CDR3 sequence is 12 residues long. With 8 bases removed from V and 7 bases from J, the gap between germline ends came to 12 bases. CDR1 is MDHEN and CDR2 is SYDVKM in the germline V gene. The CDR3 protein is CASRVSLNEQFF. The CDR3 DNA reads TGTGCCAGCCGGGTCTCCCTGAATGAGCAGTTCTTC.

The V call is TRBV7-8, the J call TRBJ1-5; D perhaps matches TRBD1 (5 bases). The germline V gene encodes CDR1 SGHVS and CDR2 FQNEAQ. The length of the CDR3 is 16 residues. V was clipped by 5 bases and J by 9 bases, with 23 bases between them. The CDR3 nucleotides are TGTGCCAGCAGCCCGGGCGGCATGATGAGGGGAGGGCCCCAGCATTTT. Amino acids: CASSPGGMMRGGPQHF.

J is TRBJ2-3 and V is TRBV30; D might be TRBD2 (6 bases). The germline gives CDR1 GTSNPN, CDR2 SVGIG (reference sequence). The CDR3 sequence is 15 residues long. Deletions cut 3 bases from V and 0 bases from J, with 13 bases between. The CDR3 region has the DNA TGTGCCTGGAGCCCGGGACTGTCTAGCACAGATACGCAGTATTTT. Translating gives CAWSPGLSSTDTQYF.

The rearrangement uses TRBV29-1 and TRBJ2-2, with D perhaps matching TRBD2 (7 bases). CDR3 length: 13 residues. In germline, CDR1 is SQVTM, CDR2 ANQGSEA. The V end lost 4 bases, the J end lost 5 bases, and 11 bases lay between the germline ends. CDR3 bases: TGCAGCGTTGGAGGGGGGGCTACCGGGGAGCTGTTTTTT. Translation gives CSVGGGATGELFF.

The chain couples TRBV5-6 to TRBJ1-3; D unclear. V dropped 4 bases and J dropped 0 bases, with 11 bases sitting between them. CDR1 SGHDT and CDR2 YYEEEE come from the germline V gene. The CDR3 totals 15 residues. CDR3 protein: CASSVPQSSGNTIYF. CDR3 in DNA: TGTGCCAGCAGCGTGCCACAGTCCTCTGGAAACACCATATATTTT.

The V and J genes are TRBV2 and TRBJ2-7; D may be TRBD1 (6 bases). Germline V gene sequence: CDR1 SNHLY, CDR2 FYNNEI. The V end was cut by 6 bases, the J end by 3 bases, with 9 bases between. The CDR3 contains 12 residues. The CDR3 here is CASRWTVYEQYF. CDR3 sequence (DNA): TGTGCCAGCAGGTGGACAGTCTACGAGCAGTACTTC.

The V and J genes are TRBV5-4 and TRBJ1-2; D call uncertain. This CDR3 contains 13 residues. V lost 4 bases to trimming and J lost 5 bases, with 12 bases between them. Germline V lookup: CDR1 SGHNT, CDR2 YYREEE (reference sequence). CDR3 residues: CASSADGLYGYTF. DNA for the CDR3: TGTGCCAGCAGCGCTGACGGACTGTATGGCTACACCTTC.

This chain connects TRBV29-1 to TRBJ1-1, with TRBD1 matching over 7 bases. CDR1 and CDR2 (germline): SQVTM, ANQGSEA. The J segment lost 1 base and the V segment lost 7 bases, leaving 3 bases of the junction unmatched. This CDR3 has 12 amino acids. CDR3 loop: CSGQGTNTEAFF. CDR3 DNA: TGCAGCGGACAGGGTACGAACACTGAAGCTTTCTTT.